This TCR beta chain was identified during a study of sequential checkpoint blockade in melanoma. V was clipped by 4 bases and J by 4 bases, with 15 bases between them. Per germline, CDR1 SGDLS and CDR2 YYNGEE. CDR3 length: 15 amino acids. Sequenced by immunoSEQ multiplex PCR; TCRdb stores in-frame clones only, minus some. This repertoire shows 4,000 to 6,500 clones, about 26% found once; its top ten account for about a fifth. The treatment is: randomized to nivolumab then ipilimumab (arm A) or the reverse (arm B). The sequence came from a human donor with melanoma. This chain links TRBV9 with TRBJ2-1; tentative D call: TRBD2 (6 bases). The specimen was tumor tissue (inferred from file names), collected from a patient given nivolumab and ipilimumab in sequence. The CDR3 protein is CASSLSGSLYNEQFF. The CDR3 DNA reads TGTGCCAGCAGCCTTAGCGGTAGTTTATACAATGAGCAGTTCTTC.